This T cell receptor beta chain was identified in a study of T cells after yellow fever vaccination. TCRdb passed the 5' RACE reads through MiXCR, listing each CDR3 protein once. The sample records almost 70,000 distinct CDR3 sequences, around 6.2% being singletons. J lost 1 base, V lost 6 bases, and 13 bases had no gene match. The CDR3 runs 17 residues. The germline gives CDR1 SGHTA, CDR2 FQGNSA. This clonotype was seen repeatedly, ten times or more. Its antigen remains unknown. Findings and caveats of the study: Most clones from primary vaccination resurfaced after the booster (around 95% CD4, 88% CD8). Researchers cautioned that FACS-sorted repertoires could harbor abundant clonotypes contaminating from the bulk population.

The chain links TRBV7-2 to TRBJ2-5, with 8 nucleotides matching TRBD1. The sample consisted of CD4+ T cells sorted from PBMCs, taken approximately 15 days after the first yellow fever vaccination. The sequence came from a man younger than 35 who received the YFV17D yellow fever vaccine. The chain's CDR3 is CASRPDRGRNFQETQYF. In DNA form, the CDR3 reads TGTGCCAGCAGACCCGACAGGGGCCGCAATTTCCAAGAGACCCAGTACTTC.